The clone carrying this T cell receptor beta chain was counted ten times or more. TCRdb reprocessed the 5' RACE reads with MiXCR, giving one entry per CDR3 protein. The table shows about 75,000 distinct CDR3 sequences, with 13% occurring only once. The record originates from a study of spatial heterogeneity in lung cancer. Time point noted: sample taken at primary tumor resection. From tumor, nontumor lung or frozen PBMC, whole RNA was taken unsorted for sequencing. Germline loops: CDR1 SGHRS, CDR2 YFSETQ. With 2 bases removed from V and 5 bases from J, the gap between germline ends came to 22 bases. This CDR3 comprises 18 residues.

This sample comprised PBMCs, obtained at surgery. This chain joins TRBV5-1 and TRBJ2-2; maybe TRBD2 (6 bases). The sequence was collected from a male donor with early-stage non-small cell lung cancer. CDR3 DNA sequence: TGCGCCAGCAGCTTTCCCCCCGGGTCCCGGGAGAAAACCGGGGAGCTGTTTTTT. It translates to CASSFPPGSREKTGELFF.